Each of the 32 T cell receptor beta chains below was sequenced from the same sample in a study of T cell repertoires in cytomegalovirus infection. TCRdb re-derived calls from the reads in MiXCR, one entry per CDR3 protein. The top ten hold about 10% of the sample, which has a few hundred thousand distinct CDR3 sequences, 15% to 20% seen once. The sample was PBMCs. All receptors derive from a human donor in good health (CMV status not recorded). Some clones in this sample may be carry-over from other donors' samples.

The chain links TRBV12-3 or TRBV12-4 to TRBJ2-7; 7 bases align to TRBD1. After removal of 2 bases from V and 2 bases from J, the junction contained 6 bases not matched to a gene. This CDR3 has 15 residues. CDR3: CASSLTPQGAYEQYF. CDR3 DNA sequence: TGTGCCAGCAGTTTAACCCCTCAGGGGGCCTACGAGCAGTACTTC.

This clonotype was detected ten times or more. The chain employs TRBV7-2 and TRBJ2-5, with TRBD1 matching over 9 bases. Germline CDR1 and CDR2: SGHTA and FQGNSA. With V trimmed by 3 bases and J by 5 bases, 7 bases remained unmatched. This CDR3 contains 15 residues. The DNA of the CDR3 is TGTGCCAGCAGCTTTATGGGACAGGGTATTGAGACCCAGTACTTC. This codes for CASSFMGQGIETQYF.

This clonotype was counted many times. The V and J genes are TRBV12-3 or TRBV12-4 and TRBJ2-1; D tentatively fits TRBD1 or TRBD2 (5 bases each). CDR3 length: 19 amino acids. Trimming pared 8 bases from V and 0 bases from J, leaving 26 bases between. This chain's CDR3 is CASLGPGRFWGSSYNEQFF. As DNA, the CDR3 is TGTGCCAGCTTGGGCCCAGGTAGGTTCTGGGGGAGCTCCTACAATGAGCAGTTCTTC.

The chain employs TRBV6-2 or TRBV6-3 and TRBJ2-3; D may be TRBD1 (6 bases). This CDR3 spans 16 amino acids. The V gene's germline CDR1 is MNHEY and CDR2 SVGEGT. Trimming shortened V by 6 bases and J by 4 bases, and 20 bases separated the two germline ends. The DNA for the CDR3 is TGTGCCAGCAGCCTAAGACAGGTTTTGGTCTCAGATACGCAGTATTTT. Amino acids: CASSLRQVLVSDTQYF.

The J gene is TRBJ2-3, the V gene TRBV18; 13 bases are shared with TRBD2. Germline V gives CDR1 KGHSH, CDR2 LQKENI. The junction had 12 bases not matched to a gene; V was cut back by 6 bases and J by 0 bases. There are 19 residues in the CDR3. The CDR3 sequence: CASSSGLAGATSSTDTQYF. CDR3 nucleotide sequence: TGTGCCAGCTCGTCCGGACTAGCGGGAGCAACTTCTAGCACAGATACGCAGTATTTT.

The chain uses TRBV24-1 and TRBJ2-2, with 11 bases lining up with TRBD1. Trimming took 2 bases from V and 5 from J; bases not matched to a gene: 3. Germline CDR1 KGHDR, CDR2 SFDVKD. There are 16 residues in the CDR3. This CDR3 is CATSDSGQGVTGELFF. In DNA, the CDR3 is TGTGCCACCAGTGATTCGGGACAGGGGGTAACCGGGGAGCTGTTTTTT.

A few counts support this clonotype. The rearrangement uses TRBV7-9 and TRBJ1-4; the match to TRBD1 covers 7 bases. In germline, CDR1 is SEHNR, CDR2 FQNEAQ (reference sequence). The CDR3 is 13 amino acids. V trimming: 1 base; J trimming: 12 bases; junction bases outside the gene matches: 5. The CDR3 DNA reads TGTGCCAGCAGCTTAGTCACAGGGGCCGAACTGTTTTTT. This encodes CASSLVTGAELFF.

In this sample, this clonotype turned up many times. This chain connects TRBV7-2 to TRBJ1-6; D not resolved. CDR3 length equals 13 residues. CDR1 and CDR2 from the germline V gene are SGHTA and FQGNSA. V lost 2 bases, J lost 10 bases, and 9 bases lay in between. CDR3 loop: CASSLLGKSPLHF. CDR3 DNA: TGTGCCAGCAGCTTACTGGGGAAGTCACCCCTCCACTTT.

This clonotype appeared a few times. V usage is TRBV5-4 and J usage is TRBJ2-3, with D possibly TRBD2 on 6 matching bases. The CDR3 has 16 residues. V was trimmed by 4 bases and J by 2 bases, leaving 17 bases between them. The germline V gene has CDR1 SGHNT and CDR2 YYREEE (reference sequence). In DNA form, the CDR3 reads TGTGCCAGCAGCCGCCCGGGCGGCGGGGACACAGATACGCAGTATTTT. Translated, it gives CASSRPGGGDTDTQYF.

This clonotype was detected many times. This chain uses TRBV28 with TRBJ1-2; tentative D call: TRBD1 (5 bases). The CDR3 has 13 amino acids. CDR1 and CDR2 from the germline V gene are MDHEN and SYDVKM. V lost 2 bases, J lost 6 bases, and 10 bases lay in between. The CDR3 loop reads CASSLEGRNGYTF. For the CDR3, the DNA is TGTGCCAGCAGTTTAGAGGGGAGGAATGGCTACACCTTC.

The chain recombines TRBV15 with TRBJ1-1; no firm D call. Trimming removed 5 bases from V and 3 bases from J, with 13 bases in between. The CDR3 has 14 residues. Germline CDR1 LNHNV, CDR2 YYDKDF (reference sequence). The CDR3 reads CATSLILTDTEAFF. The DNA for the CDR3 is TGTGCCACCAGCTTAATCCTGACGGACACTGAAGCTTTCTTT.

V and J are TRBV7-9 and TRBJ2-2, with 7 nucleotides matching TRBD1. The germline V gene has CDR1 SEHNR and CDR2 FQNEAQ (reference sequence). V was pared by 5 bases and J by 6 bases, with 9 bases of the junction left unmatched. The CDR3 is made up of 15 amino acids. DNA for the CDR3: TGTGCCAGCAGCCAACCGGGACAGAGGGCCGGGGAGCTGTTTTTT. Its protein is CASSQPGQRAGELFF.

This chain links TRBV4-1 with TRBJ2-1; D is uncertain. The CDR3 length is 14 residues. CDR1 and CDR2 (germline): MGHRA, YSYEKL. V was pared by 0 bases and J by 4 bases, with 7 bases between. CDR3 protein: CASSQEGPYNEQFF. In nucleotides, the CDR3 is TGCGCCAGCAGCCAAGAAGGCCCGTACAATGAGCAGTTCTTC.

The rearrangement links TRBV27 to TRBJ2-1, with D possibly being TRBD2 (5 bases). CDR3 length: 13 amino acids. CDR1 is MNHEY, CDR2 SMNVEV, per germline (reference sequence). V was trimmed by 8 bases and J by 4 bases, leaving 12 bases between them. CDR3 DNA sequence: TGTGCCAGCTCCTGGGGAGATTACAATGAGCAGTTCTTC. Its protein is CASSWGDYNEQFF.

The chain links TRBV20-1 to TRBJ2-2; D may match TRBD1 or TRBD2 (5 bases each). V dropped 5 bases and J dropped 2 bases, with 12 bases sitting between them. The germline CDR1 and CDR2 sequences are DFQATT and SNEGSKA (reference sequence). There are 14 residues in the CDR3. As DNA, the CDR3 is TGCAGTGCTCGACGGGGCCGAAACACCGGGGAGCTGTTTTTT. It is translated as CSARRGRNTGELFF.

The chain recombines TRBV19 with TRBJ2-1, with D perhaps TRBD1 (6 bases). The germline V and J ends were trimmed by 3 bases and 12 bases, with 18 bases remaining between them. Germline V gene data show CDR1 as LNHDA and CDR2 as SQIVND (reference sequence). The CDR3 loop spans 14 amino acids. The CDR3 here is CASSIGVDQDRQFF. The CDR3 bases are TGTGCCAGTAGTATTGGGGTGGATCAGGACAGGCAGTTCTTC.

CDR3 in DNA: TGTGCCAGCAGACCGGGACAAGGCACTGAAGCTTTCTTT. Translated, it gives CASRPGQGTEAFF. The rearrangement links TRBV12-3 or TRBV12-4 to TRBJ1-1, with D maybe TRBD1 (6 bases). The CDR3 extends over 13 amino acids. V lost 6 bases and J lost 4, with 12 bases in between.

This clonotype has a count of ten or more. This rearrangement joins TRBV7-2 to TRBJ2-5; TRBD2 agrees at 11 bases. V lost 4 bases to trimming and J lost 4 bases; unmatched junction nucleotides: 17. The CDR3 has 19 residues. Germline-derived CDR1 and CDR2 are SGHTA and FQGNSA. The DNA of the CDR3 is TGTGCCAGCAGCTCAACCTATAGCGGGGGGGCTAATTGGGTAGAGACCCAGTACTTC. This translates into CASSSTYSGGANWVETQYF.

The chain recombines TRBV7-2 with TRBJ2-2, with D unclear. The CDR3 is 12 amino acids. V shed 5 bases and J shed 6 bases, with 7 bases lying between them. Looked up from germline, CDR1 is SGHTA and CDR2 is FQGNSA. The DNA of the CDR3 is TGTGCCAGCAGCCAGTACGCCGGGGAGCTGTTTTTT. Translating it yields CASSQYAGELFF.

This clonotype was found many times. V and J are TRBV7-2 and TRBJ1-1, with D perhaps TRBD1 (5 bases). The length of the CDR3 is 14 residues. CDR1 is SGHTA, CDR2 FQGNSA, per germline. V lost 1 base and J lost 6, with 12 bases in between. CDR3 residues: CASSLVSRDPEAFF. The CDR3 DNA reads as TGTGCCAGCAGCTTAGTGTCCAGGGACCCTGAAGCTTTCTTT.

This clonotype was observed a handful of times. V is TRBV7-8 and J is TRBJ2-7, with D perhaps TRBD1 (5 bases). Germline loops: CDR1 SGHVS, CDR2 FQNEAQ. V was trimmed by 4 bases and J by 5 bases, leaving 24 bases between them. CDR3 length equals 17 residues. The CDR3 DNA reads as TGTGCCAGCAGCTCAAACCCCCGACAGAGCCTAAGAGACGAGCAGTACTTC. Protein product: CASSSNPRQSLRDEQYF.

V and J are TRBV6-1 and TRBJ1-2; TRBD1 matches at 9 bases. J was trimmed by 7 bases and V by 5 bases; bases with no gene match: 5. CDR1 MNHNS and CDR2 SASEGT come from the germline V gene. This CDR3 has 13 residues. This CDR3 reads CASSPGTGSGYTF. Written as DNA, the CDR3 is TGTGCCAGCAGTCCCGGGACAGGGAGTGGCTACACCTTC.

This clonotype was observed a handful of times. J is TRBJ1-1 and V is TRBV2; D perhaps matches TRBD1 (5 bases). Trimming pared 6 bases from V and 5 bases from J, leaving 16 bases between. The CDR3 is 14 amino acids. Per the germline V gene, CDR1 is SNHLY and CDR2 is FYNNEI. CDR3 in DNA: TGTGCCAGCAGAAAGACGGCGGGGGAAACTGAAGCTTTCTTT. It specifies CASRKTAGETEAFF.

In its sample, this clonotype was seen many times. The chain joins TRBV12-3 or TRBV12-4 to TRBJ2-7; the D call may be TRBD1 or TRBD2 (5 bases each). V lost 1 base and J 6 bases, leaving 13 bases between the germline ends. The CDR3 extends over 14 amino acids. The DNA of the CDR3 is TGTGCCAGCAGTTTAGTTGCCGGGACGGGCGAGCAGTACTTC. It yields the protein CASSLVAGTGEQYF.

The chain has TRBV5-1 and TRBJ2-5; D tentatively reads TRBD1 or TRBD2 (5 bases each). The CDR3 sequence is 18 residues long. CDR1 is SGHRS and CDR2 is YFSETQ in the germline V gene. V was trimmed by 4 bases and J by 0 bases, leaving 22 bases between them. This CDR3 is CASSRTSPTGDHQETQYF. CDR3 DNA: TGCGCCAGCAGCCGGACGAGCCCGACCGGGGACCACCAAGAGACCCAGTACTTC.

Comments on this clonotype: A much larger clone differs by one base, so this may be a read error. This chain joins TRBV7-2 and TRBJ2-3; D remains unclear. The CDR3 contains 13 residues. Trimming took off 1 base at V and 7 bases at J, with 9 bases between the two ends. The germline CDR1 and CDR2 sequences are SGHTA and FQGNSA. DNA of the CDR3: TGTGCCAGCAGCTTAGTTAACCCATATACGCAGTATTTT. This sequence encodes CASSLVNPYTQYF.

This clonotype was detected only a few times. The chain recombines TRBV6-5 with TRBJ2-7; 9 nucleotides line up with TRBD1. The CDR3 has 14 amino acids. Per the germline V gene, CDR1 is MNHEY and CDR2 is SVGAGI. The V gene end was trimmed by 5 bases and the J gene end by 4 bases; junction bases not matched to a gene: 6. The CDR3 spells CASSPGTGLYEQYF. As DNA, the CDR3 is TGTGCCAGCAGTCCCGGGACAGGGCTTTACGAGCAGTACTTC.

Only a few counts were recorded for this clonotype. The chain carries TRBV3-1 and TRBJ2-7; D uncertain. CDR3 length equals 12 residues. Looked up from germline, CDR1 is LGHDT and CDR2 is YNNKEL (reference sequence). Trimming shortened V by 1 base and J by 4 bases, and 5 bases separated the two germline ends. The DNA of the CDR3 is TGTGCCAGCAGCCAAGTTATGTACGAGCAGTACTTC. This gives the protein CASSQVMYEQYF.

In this sample, this clonotype turned up a few times. V is TRBV5-5 and J is TRBJ1-5; D uncertain. The germline CDR1 and CDR2 sequences are SGHKS and YYEKEE (reference sequence). The CDR3 contains 18 residues. V was trimmed by 4 bases and J by 0 bases, leaving 20 bases between them. CDR3 amino acids: CASSRAGRTGFSNQPQHF. Here the CDR3 DNA reads TGTGCCAGCAGCCGAGCAGGCCGAACGGGATTTAGCAATCAGCCCCAGCATTTT.

As concerns this clonotype: Since a much larger clone is just one base distant, this may be a read error. V and J are TRBV7-2 and TRBJ2-7, with a weak D call TRBD1 (5 bases). The germline V gene has CDR1 SGHTA and CDR2 FQGNSA. The CDR3 is 15 amino acids. CDR3 in amino acids: CASSLLPGPTYGQYF. CDR3 nucleotide sequence: TGTGCCAGCAGCTTATTACCAGGGCCTACCTACGGGCAGTACTTC.

This clonotype was seen ten or more times. Here the CDR3 DNA reads TGTGCCAGCAGTCCGGGGGGAAACACCATATATTTT. Its protein product is CASSPGGNTIYF. The gene calls are TRBV6-6 and TRBJ1-3; D remains unclear. V was clipped by 5 bases and J by 4 bases, with 6 bases between them. This CDR3 has 12 residues. Germline CDR1 is MNHNY and CDR2 is SVGAGI (reference sequence).

This clonotype occurred many times. V gene TRBV7-2 combines with J gene TRBJ1-1, with a weak D call TRBD1 (5 bases). V was shortened by 3 bases and J by 5 bases, with 10 bases between the two germline ends. The germline CDR1 and CDR2 sequences are SGHTA and FQGNSA. The CDR3 consists of 13 residues. The CDR3 loop is CASSLTQGTEAFF. CDR3 bases: TGTGCCAGCAGCTTGACCCAGGGTACTGAAGCTTTCTTT.